The entry below gives a single T cell receptor beta chain sequence along with its context. The sample originates from a study of blood T cell repertoires in COVID-19. The wider study: Sites in the United States, Italy and Spain provided acute and convalescent COVID-19 samples. T cells, B-cell-depleted T cells, or PBMCs provided the cDNA or gDNA that served as material.

The authors' processing: Amplifying reference gene primers gave estimates of nucleated cell counts. Sequenced by immunoSEQ multiplex PCR; TCRdb stores in-frame clones only, minus some. V and J calls and clone size are those listed in that table; D and trimming were worked out from the DNA. The sample records about 370,000 clones, around 92% being singletons. CDR1 and CDR2 (germline): SGHKS, YYEKEE (reference sequence). The V gene lost 7 bases and the J gene lost 0 bases, with 13 bases spanning the gap. This CDR3 has 14 residues. Patients of the Seattle cohort, enrolled during active infection, were followed longitudinally.

The TCR comes from a woman aged 25-40 years with COVID-19, enrolled during active disease. V gene TRBV5-5 combines with J gene TRBJ1-1; D is possibly TRBD1 (5 bases). The source material was peripheral blood. The CDR3 DNA reads as TGTGCCAGCGGGGCCTTTCCCATGAACACTGAAGCTTTCTTT. Translation gives CASGAFPMNTEAFF.